Listed here is a single T cell receptor beta chain. Antigen: not known. The data originate from a study of beta chain features in type 1 diabetes. At the level of the study: Researchers looked at fewer than 110 million sorted cells across all samples. Points from the study as a whole: The study left unresolved whether HLA type influences TCRB rearrangement. In all four CD4+ subsets, TCRB CDR3 length was significantly, moderately reduced in type 1 diabetes.

As every portion of the isolated RNA was reverse transcribed, the sequencing read expressed TCRB transcripts. Generated by immunoSEQ multiplex PCR, the TCRdb table keeps only in-frame clones and is missing some. Seen here are 250,000 to 300,000 clones, approximately 25% observed once, and the top ten hold 0.012%. Source material: naive CD4+ T cells from blood. The TCR originated in a woman aged 25 to 45 with type 1 diabetes.

CDR3 bases: TGCAGCGTTGAAGATCACCTGGGACTACCCCGAGGGTTCTTC. Amino acids: CSVEDHLGLPRGFF. The chain has TRBV29-1 and TRBJ2-1; 7 nucleotides agree with TRBD2. CDR1 SQVTM and CDR2 ANQGSEA come from the germline V gene. CDR3 length: 14 residues. Losses at the gene ends were 0 bases for V and 15 bases for J; bases not matched to a gene: 14.